The text below deals with one TCR beta chain. Relative to the germline gene, one junction end is altered; a read error may explain this. The sample comes from a study of control samples from healthy donors and cancer patients. Repertoires were generated with immunoSEQ multiplex PCR, while TCRdb's copy carries only in-frame clones and drops some. Among about 170,000 clones listed, 91% were seen once. Sequenced material: blood. This receptor was obtained from a woman aged 25-40 years in good health.

CDR3: CASSQGNNGYTF. The CDR3 DNA follows: TGTGCCAGCAGCCAGGGTAACAATGGCTACACCTTC. The V and J genes are TRBV3-1 (or the pseudogene TRBV3-2) and TRBJ1-2, with D unclear. This CDR3 region has 12 residues. CDR1 and CDR2 (germline): LGHDT, YNNKEL (reference sequence).